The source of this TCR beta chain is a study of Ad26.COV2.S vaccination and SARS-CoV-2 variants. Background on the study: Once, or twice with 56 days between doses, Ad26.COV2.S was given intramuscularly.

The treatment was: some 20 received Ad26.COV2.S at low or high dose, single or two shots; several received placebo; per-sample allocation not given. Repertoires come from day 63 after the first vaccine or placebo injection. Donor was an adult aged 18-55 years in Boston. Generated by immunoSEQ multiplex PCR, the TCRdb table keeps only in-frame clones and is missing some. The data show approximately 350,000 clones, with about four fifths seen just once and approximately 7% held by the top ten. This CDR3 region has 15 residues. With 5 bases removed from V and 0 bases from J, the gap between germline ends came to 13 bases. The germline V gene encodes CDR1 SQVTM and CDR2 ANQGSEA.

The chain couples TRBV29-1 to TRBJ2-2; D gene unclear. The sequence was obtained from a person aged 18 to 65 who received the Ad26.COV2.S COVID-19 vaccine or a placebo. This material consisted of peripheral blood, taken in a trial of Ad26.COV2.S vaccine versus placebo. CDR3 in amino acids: CSVSKRNTNTGELFF. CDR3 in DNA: TGCAGCGTTTCAAAGCGAAACACGAACACCGGGGAGCTGTTTTTT.